Below, 5 T cell receptor beta chains from the same sample are listed, as sequenced in a study of cytomegalovirus exposure and HLA in healthy donors. In the PCR, 60 Vbeta and 13 Jbeta primers were used. The repertoire was sequenced with immunoSEQ multiplex PCR; TCRdb's copy has only in-frame clones and lacks some. Here the sample spans approximately 210,000 clones, 60% to 85% being singletons. Source material: PBMCs. These receptors originate from a middle-aged woman in good health and CMV-seronegative.

V usage is TRBV10-3 and J usage is TRBJ2-1; 9 bases match TRBD2. Looked up from germline, CDR1 is ENHRY and CDR2 is SYGVKD. The CDR3 totals 15 residues. V was clipped by 3 bases and J by 6 bases; unmatched bases: 6. The CDR3 bases are TGTGCCATCAGTGAATCAAGCGGGAGGCTCAATGAGCAGTTCTTC. It is translated as CAISESSGRLNEQFF.

V and J are TRBV7-2 and TRBJ1-2; TRBD1 agrees at 8 bases. V was pared by 5 bases and J by 8 bases, with 7 bases of the junction left unmatched. This CDR3 is built from 13 residues. The V gene's germline CDR1 is SGHTA and CDR2 FQGNSA. In nucleotides, the CDR3 is TGTGCCAGCAGCCCTGACAGGGGAAAAGGCTACACCTTC. Its protein is CASSPDRGKGYTF.

The rearrangement uses TRBV6-5 and TRBJ1-5; the D is unclear. This CDR3 spans 13 amino acids. The germline V gene has CDR1 MNHEY and CDR2 SVGAGI. With 0 bases removed from V and 6 bases from J, the gap between germline ends came to 6 bases. The CDR3 sequence is CASSYSSGQPQHF. The CDR3 DNA is TGTGCCAGCAGTTACTCGAGCGGTCAGCCCCAGCATTTT.

The chain employs TRBV7-2 and TRBJ2-5; the match to TRBD1 covers 10 bases. From germline, CDR1 is SGHTA and CDR2 FQGNSA. J was trimmed by 6 bases and V by 1 base; bases with no gene match: 5. The length of the CDR3 is 15 residues. Here the CDR3 reads CASSLETGGLQTQYF. The CDR3 bases are TGTGCCAGCAGCTTAGAGACAGGGGGCTTGCAGACCCAGTACTTC.

This clone appeared once. The genes are TRBV6-1 and TRBJ1-6, with D perhaps matching TRBD1 (6 bases). Per germline, CDR1 MNHNS and CDR2 SASEGT. The CDR3 covers 14 residues. The germline V and J ends were trimmed by 2 bases and 10 bases, with 12 bases remaining between them. CDR3 nucleotides: TGTGCCAGCAGTGAATCGTACAGGGTGTCACCCCTCCACTTT. This sequence encodes CASSESYRVSPLHF.